This T cell receptor (beta chain) emerged from a study of synovial regulatory T cells in juvenile arthritis (dated by TCRdb to about 2015). Notes on the research overall: Among sequenced patients, a few were therapy-naive, one received methotrexate plus infliximab, several received methotrexate, and one had no treatment information. TCRbeta CDR3 repertoires of blood iaTreg cells, other blood Treg cells and synovial fluid Treg cells from matched patient samples were compared in the study. Effector T cell subsets were also sequenced in the study cohort for comparisons, but only blood and synovial fluid Treg cells are covered by the Treg dataset alone. Treg and Teff subsets from about a dozen JIA patients with active disease were included in the TCR repertoire comparisons.

In the case of this clone: It lacks a known antigen.

The paper's findings and limits, for the study overall: Compared with other blood Treg cells, blood iaTreg cells had lower TCR diversity, a finding consistent with antigen-driven expansion. Across patients, iaTreg TCR repertoires were largely private and overlapped partially with synovial Teff repertoires and blood CPL repertoires. Synovial Treg cells shared more CDR3 sequences with iaTreg cells than with other blood Treg cells, and Chao-Jaccard similarity confirmed that synovial Treg cells were more closely related to iaTreg cells.

TCR repertoires were obtained from about 11 juvenile idiopathic arthritis patients with active disease who had not reached inactive disease, of whom 3 were polyarticular and 8 were oligoarticular. The TCR-sequenced patients had a median age of roughly 10 years (range about 2.2-22.9) and median disease duration of about seven years (range 0.2-19.1). Samples for TCR repertoire analysis came from two centres in Italy. Peripheral blood mononuclear cells were separated using a Histopaque-1077 density gradient and frozen in approximately 90% FCS with about 10% DMSO. Library method: the immunoSEQ multiplex PCR assay. TCRbeta CDR3 sequencing was performed by Adaptive Biotechnologies. As for the authors' bioinformatics: To assess repertoire similarity, the researchers used the Chao-modified Jaccard index along with median clonotype overlap taken from 200 random subsamples at equal sample size. Similarity analyses were performed using either productive nucleotide sequences or in silico-translated amino acid sequences. Hierarchical clustering with single linkage and t-SNE based on Chao-modified Jaccard distances were applied for the comparison of repertoires. Repertoire diversity was quantified with the Renyi index, after sample size normalisation, across a range of alpha values. TCRdb's version of the immuneACCESS table is confined to in-frame rearrangements and falls short of the full clone set. An unresolved V gene accounts for under half of the shortfall where checked; the remainder is of unknown origin. Clonal size and the V and J genes are those of that table, whereas D and trimming came from the DNA. The table for this sample records about 6,900 clones. Jointly, the top ten make up more than 0.55% of the sample.

The germline V gene gives CDR1 as ENHRY and CDR2 as SYGVKD. The CDR3 sequence holds 13 residues, the cysteine and phenylalanine included. DNA for this receptor is not on file. The source is a donor between 2 and 35 years old with juvenile idiopathic arthritis. Sequenced: Treg cells from blood. Interpreted using the paper, the cell subset or site label stands for: remaining (HLA-DR-negative) circulating blood Treg cells. The rearrangement joined TRBV10-3 to TRBJ1-4; absent DNA, TCRdb's TRBD1 call cannot be checked. CDR3 protein: CAIGQGENEKLFF.